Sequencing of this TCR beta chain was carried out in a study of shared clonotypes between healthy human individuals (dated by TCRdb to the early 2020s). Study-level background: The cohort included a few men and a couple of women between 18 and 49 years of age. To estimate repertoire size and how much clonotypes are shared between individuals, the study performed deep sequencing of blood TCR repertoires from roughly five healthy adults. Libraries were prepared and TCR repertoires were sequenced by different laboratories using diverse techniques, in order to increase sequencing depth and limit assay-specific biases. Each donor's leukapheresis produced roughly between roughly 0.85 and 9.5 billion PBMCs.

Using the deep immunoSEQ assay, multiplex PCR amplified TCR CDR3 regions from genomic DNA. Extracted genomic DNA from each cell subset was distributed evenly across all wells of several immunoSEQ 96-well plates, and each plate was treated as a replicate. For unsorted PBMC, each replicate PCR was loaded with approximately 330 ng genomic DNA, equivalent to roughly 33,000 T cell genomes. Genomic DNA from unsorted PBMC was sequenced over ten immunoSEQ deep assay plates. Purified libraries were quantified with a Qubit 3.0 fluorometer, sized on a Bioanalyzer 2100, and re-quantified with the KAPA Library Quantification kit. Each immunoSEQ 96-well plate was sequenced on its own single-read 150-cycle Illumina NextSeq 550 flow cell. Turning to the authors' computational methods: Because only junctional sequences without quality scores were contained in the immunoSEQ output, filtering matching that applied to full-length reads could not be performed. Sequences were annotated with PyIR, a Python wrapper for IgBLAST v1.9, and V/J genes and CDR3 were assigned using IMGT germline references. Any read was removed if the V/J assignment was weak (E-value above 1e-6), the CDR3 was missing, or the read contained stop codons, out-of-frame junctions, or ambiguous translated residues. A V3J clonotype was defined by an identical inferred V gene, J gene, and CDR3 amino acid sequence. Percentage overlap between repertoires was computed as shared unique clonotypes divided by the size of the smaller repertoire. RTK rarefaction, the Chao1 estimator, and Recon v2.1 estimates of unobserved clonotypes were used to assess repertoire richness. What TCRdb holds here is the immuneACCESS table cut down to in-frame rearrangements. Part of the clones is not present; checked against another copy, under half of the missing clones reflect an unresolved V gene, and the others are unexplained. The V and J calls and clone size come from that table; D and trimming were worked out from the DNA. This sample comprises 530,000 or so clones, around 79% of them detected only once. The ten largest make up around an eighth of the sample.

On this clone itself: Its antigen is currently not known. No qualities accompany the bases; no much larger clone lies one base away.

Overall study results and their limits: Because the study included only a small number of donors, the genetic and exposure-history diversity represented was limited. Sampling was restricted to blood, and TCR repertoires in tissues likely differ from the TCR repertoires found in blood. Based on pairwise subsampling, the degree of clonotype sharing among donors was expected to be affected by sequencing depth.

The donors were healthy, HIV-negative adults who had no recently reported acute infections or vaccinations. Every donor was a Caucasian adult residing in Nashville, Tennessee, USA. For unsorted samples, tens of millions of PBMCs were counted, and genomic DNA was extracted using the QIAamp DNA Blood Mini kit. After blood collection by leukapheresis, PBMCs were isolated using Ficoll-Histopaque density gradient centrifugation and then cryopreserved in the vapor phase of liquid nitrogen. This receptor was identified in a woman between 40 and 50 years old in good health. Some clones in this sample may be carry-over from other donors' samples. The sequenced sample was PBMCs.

The nucleotide sequence reads TGTGCCAGCAGTTCGGGACAGGGGGGTGATGGCTACACCTTC. Translated, this gives CASSSGQGGDGYTF. The sequence links TRBV28 to TRBJ1-2; TRBD1 agrees with 11 junctional bases. The CDR3 runs 14 amino acids, cysteine and phenylalanine included. Of the read, only the CDR3 DNA is kept; its 42 bases are in frame from base 1. CDR1 and CDR2 are read off the germline V gene as MDHEN and SYDVKM. Germline trimming: 4 bases from V, 6 bases from J; junction bases outside gene matches: 4.